These 15 T cell receptor beta chains came from one sample sequenced in a study of T cells after somatic rescue of genetic block. Assay used: immunoSEQ multiplex PCR; TCRdb lists only in-frame clones, some missing. The sample includes more than 10,000 clones, 78% of them seen just once. Input material: peripheral blood mononuclear cells (PBMCs). These receptors all come from a boy aged 10-17 years.

This chain links TRBV19 with TRBJ1-1, with D possibly matching TRBD1 (5 bases). Trimming stripped 5 bases from V and 12 bases from J, with 16 bases between. The CDR3 length is 12 residues. CDR1 and CDR2 from the germline V gene are LNHDA and SQIVND (reference sequence). CDR3: CASSEPRGASFF. DNA for the CDR3: TGTGCCAGTAGTGAACCGCGCGGGGCGTCTTTCTTT.

The chain recombines TRBV5-8 with TRBJ2-7; 7 nucleotides match TRBD1. The germline gives CDR1 SGHTS, CDR2 YDEGEE. The ends lost 4 bases at V and 2 bases at J; junction bases unmatched: 6. The CDR3 consists of 14 residues. The CDR3 nucleotides are TGTGCCAGCAGCGAAGGACAGGTCCCCTACGAGCAGTACTTC. Its protein product is CASSEGQVPYEQYF.

This clone was observed once. This chain links TRBV6-6 with TRBJ2-5; D not resolved. The V end lost 0 bases, the J end lost 1 base, and 9 bases lay between the germline ends. The CDR3 is 15 residues long. Germline CDR1 is MNHNY and CDR2 is SVGAGI (reference sequence). The CDR3 here is CASSYSIDFQETQYF. CDR3 DNA: TGTGCCAGCAGTTACTCGATAGACTTCCAAGAGACCCAGTACTTC.

The chain's CDR3 is CASKAGNPSGEQFF. The CDR3 region has the DNA TGTGCCAGCAAAGCAGGGAATCCCTCGGGCGAGCAGTTCTTC. This sequence joins TRBV28 and TRBJ2-1; D is possibly TRBD1 (5 bases). V was trimmed by 7 bases and J by 10 bases, leaving 20 bases between them. The germline V gene has CDR1 MDHEN and CDR2 SYDVKM. The CDR3 extends over 14 amino acids.

The genes are TRBV6-6 and TRBJ1-4; D uncertain. CDR1 is MNHNY and CDR2 is SVGAGI in the germline V gene (reference sequence). The CDR3 has 12 amino acids. V lost 7 bases and J lost 8, with 11 bases in between. Here the CDR3 reads CASNKPREKLFF. The CDR3, as DNA: TGTGCCAGCAACAAACCCCGGGAAAAACTGTTTTTT.

The chain links TRBV6-1 to TRBJ1-5; 7 nucleotides match TRBD1. This CDR3 has 15 residues. Germline V gene lookup returns CDR1 MNHNS and CDR2 SASEGT. V gave up 5 bases and J gave up 3 bases; unmatched junction bases: 7. DNA of the CDR3: TGTGCCAGCAGTTCTACAGGGGTTAACAATCAGCCCCAGCATTTT. Its protein product is CASSSTGVNNQPQHF.

This clone was recorded once. This chain uses TRBV11-2 with TRBJ1-6; D remains unclear. The CDR3 runs 15 residues. Germline loops: CDR1 SGHAT, CDR2 FQNNGV. Trimming pared 0 bases from V and 6 bases from J, leaving 9 bases between. This chain's CDR3 is CASSLDRFGNSPLHF. In DNA, the CDR3 is TGTGCCAGCAGCTTAGATCGATTTGGTAATTCACCCCTCCACTTT.

This chain connects TRBV5-1 to TRBJ2-1; TRBD2 aligns across 8 bases. CDR3 size: 14 residues. Trimming cost V 4 bases and J 5 bases; bases outside gene matches: 5. CDR1 is SGHRS, CDR2 YFSETQ, per germline. Here the CDR3 DNA reads TGCGCCAGCAGCCCGGGGGGGGCCCACAATGAGCAGTTCTTC. Its protein product is CASSPGGAHNEQFF.

Comment on this clone: The sample holds other DNA sequences that translate to the same CDR3. The rearrangement links TRBV6-6 to TRBJ1-2; D might be TRBD1 (6 bases). The V and J ends lost 0 bases and 8 bases respectively, with 10 bases between them. Germline V gene data show CDR1 as MNHNY and CDR2 as SVGAGI (reference sequence). The CDR3 extends over 13 amino acids. CDR3 nucleotide sequence: TGTGCCAGCAGTTACTCGGGGGGCGAGGGCTACACCTTC. This encodes CASSYSGGEGYTF.

This clone was recorded once. This chain uses TRBV7-3 with TRBJ2-3; TRBD2 agrees at 9 bases. CDR1 and CDR2 (germline): SGHTA, FQGTGA. V lost 6 bases, J lost 5 bases, and 12 bases stayed unmatched. The CDR3 covers 16 residues. Written as DNA, the CDR3 is TGTGCCAGCAGACCCGGCGGGGGGGCCTTCGGAGATACGCAGTATTTT. Translating it yields CASRPGGGAFGDTQYF. The full variable domain, completed using reference TRBV7-3 and TRBJ2-3, is GAGVSQTPSNKVTEKGKYVELRCDPISGHTALYWYRQSLGQGPEFLIYFQGTGAADDSGLPNDRFFAVRPEGSVSTLKIQRTERGDSAVYLCASRPGGGAFGDTQYFGPGTRLTVL.

This clone was counted a few times. The V and J genes are TRBV29-1 and TRBJ2-2; the match to TRBD2 covers 11 bases. The V gene end was trimmed by 5 bases and the J gene end by 3 bases; junction bases not matched to a gene: 2. The CDR3 length is 14 residues. Germline CDR1 and CDR2: SQVTM and ANQGSEA. The CDR3 region has the DNA TGCAGCGTTCCTAGCGGGGGGTACACCGGGGAGCTGTTTTTT. Its translation: CSVPSGGYTGELFF.

V and J are TRBV6-5 and TRBJ1-2, with a tentative D call TRBD1 (5 bases). The germline gives CDR1 MNHEY, CDR2 SVGAGI. This CDR3 has 12 amino acids. Trimming removed 6 bases from V and 4 bases from J, with 9 bases in between. The CDR3: CASSLRAYGYTF. CDR3 sequence (DNA): TGTGCCAGCAGCCTCAGGGCCTATGGCTACACCTTC.

To note about this clone: One junction end disagrees with the germline gene, perhaps due to a read error. This sequence joins TRBV11-2 and TRBJ2-7; 7 bases are a match to TRBD1. In germline, CDR1 is SGHAT, CDR2 FQNNGV. The CDR3 spans 12 residues. CDR3 bases: TGTGCCAGCAGCTTAGATGGAGTCCGGGACAGCTTC. It translates to CASSLDGVRDSF.

V and J are TRBV6-5 and TRBJ2-2; D gene uncertain. This CDR3 has 13 amino acids. V lost 5 bases and J lost 7, with 11 bases in between. Germline loops: CDR1 MNHEY, CDR2 SVGAGI. CDR3 sequence reads: CASSLGPRGELFF. CDR3 nucleotide sequence: TGTGCCAGCAGTCTAGGTCCCCGCGGGGAGCTGTTTTTT.

In its sample, this clone was seen once. CDR3 sequence reads: CASSPSAALSYEQYF. The CDR3 DNA follows: TGTGCCAGCTCTCCATCGGCAGCCCTGTCGTACGAGCAGTACTTC. The rearrangement joins TRBV18 to TRBJ2-5; D unclear. Gene TRBJ2-7 matches the end of the DNA better, so the J call may be wrong. Germline V gives CDR1 KGHSH, CDR2 LQKENI. This CDR3 has 15 residues.